This is a list of T cell receptor beta chains from one sample in a study of blood T cells in healthy people across ages. TCRdb used MiXCR to reprocess the 5' RACE reads, holding one entry per CDR3 protein. The table has 540,000 or so distinct CDR3 sequences, 20% to 30% seen once; the top ten hold roughly 9%. This same sample was also part of a study on T cells of mothers and their children.

The sample taken for sequencing was blood. The receptors shown here come from a boy between 10 and 17 years old in good health. Each CDR3 is given with its conserved first and last residue. The D gene is left open where the match is weak. Clone size is not always given. Where it is, it says once, few, many or a class for expanded clones.

d_call: NA
j_call: TRBJ2-7
clone_size: NA
v_call: TRBV14
cdr3_nt: TGTGCCAGCAGCCAAGGAGCTATAGCGTCTTGGGCCTACGAGCAGTACTTC
cdr3_aa: CASSQGAIASWAYEQYF

d_call: TRBD1
j_call: TRBJ1-1
clone_size: few
v_call: TRBV29-1
cdr3_nt: TGCAGCGCCCAATTGACAGGGGGAGAAGAAGCTTTCTTT
cdr3_aa: CSAQLTGGEEAFF

d_call: TRBD1
j_call: TRBJ2-7
clone_size: NA
v_call: TRBV5-1
cdr3_nt: TGCGCCAGCAGCTTCCCGGACAGGGGAACCTACGAGCAGTACTTC
cdr3_aa: CASSFPDRGTYEQYF

d_call: NA
j_call: TRBJ1-1
clone_size: NA
v_call: TRBV12-5
cdr3_nt: TGTGCTAGTGGCCCGGCTTATTACCACACTGAAGCTTTCTTT
cdr3_aa: CASGPAYYHTEAFF

d_call: TRBD1
j_call: TRBJ2-2
clone_size: NA
v_call: TRBV6-6
cdr3_nt: TGTGCCAGCAGTAATCAGGACAGGATAATTGCCGGGGAGCTGTTTTTT
cdr3_aa: CASSNQDRIIAGELFF

d_call: NA
j_call: TRBJ2-5
clone_size: NA
v_call: TRBV12-3/TRBV12-4
cdr3_nt: TGTGCCAGCAGTCCCGGACTGAGCCAAGAGACCCAGTACTTC
cdr3_aa: CASSPGLSQETQYF

d_call: NA
j_call: TRBJ1-2
clone_size: few
v_call: TRBV23-1
cdr3_nt: TGCGCCAGCACCCTGGGCAGGACCTATGGCTACACCTTC
cdr3_aa: CASTLGRTYGYTF

d_call: NA
j_call: TRBJ1-5
clone_size: few
v_call: TRBV20-1
cdr3_nt: TGCAGTGCTAGAGGGGCCTTCAATCAGCCCCAGCATTTT
cdr3_aa: CSARGAFNQPQHF

d_call: NA
j_call: TRBJ1-6
clone_size: NA
v_call: TRBV28
cdr3_nt: TGTGCCAGCCGAGATCTGGGGAATTGGAAATCACCCCTCCACTTT
cdr3_aa: CASRDLGNWKSPLHF

d_call: NA
j_call: TRBJ2-2
clone_size: NA
v_call: TRBV29-1
cdr3_nt: TGCAGCGTTGGCCCAGACACCGGGGAGCTGTTTTTT
cdr3_aa: CSVGPDTGELFF

d_call: NA
j_call: TRBJ2-1
clone_size: NA
v_call: TRBV19
cdr3_nt: TGTGCCAGTAGTATGGACGGCCCCCCCAACAATGAGCAGTTCTTC
cdr3_aa: CASSMDGPPNNEQFF

d_call: NA
j_call: TRBJ1-1
clone_size: few
v_call: TRBV4-1
cdr3_nt: TGCGCCAGCAGCCAAGATCCGGGGCACACTGAAGCTTTCTTT
cdr3_aa: CASSQDPGHTEAFF

d_call: TRBD2
j_call: TRBJ2-7
clone_size: few
v_call: TRBV3-1
cdr3_nt: TGTGCCAGCAGCCAAGATATTTTACTAGCGGGCTACGAGCAGTACTTC
cdr3_aa: CASSQDILLAGYEQYF

d_call: NA
j_call: TRBJ2-5
clone_size: few
v_call: TRBV20-1
cdr3_nt: TGCAGTGCAACTCCGGGATCCCCGGAGACCCAGTACTTC
cdr3_aa: CSATPGSPETQYF

d_call: TRBD2
j_call: TRBJ2-5
clone_size: many
v_call: TRBV7-2
cdr3_nt: TGTGCTAGCAGCTTAGCGGGAGTTGGAGAGACCCAGTACTTC
cdr3_aa: CASSLAGVGETQYF

d_call: NA
j_call: TRBJ2-7
clone_size: NA
v_call: TRBV6-5
cdr3_nt: TGTGCCAGCAGTTGGGGGGACAGCTCCTACGAGCAGTACTTC
cdr3_aa: CASSWGDSSYEQYF

d_call: NA
j_call: TRBJ1-2
clone_size: NA
v_call: TRBV20-1
cdr3_nt: TGCAGTGCTAAGGACATGACCGGTGCTGGCTATGGCTACACCTTC
cdr3_aa: CSAKDMTGAGYGYTF

d_call: TRBD1
j_call: TRBJ2-3
clone_size: NA
v_call: TRBV20-1
cdr3_nt: TGCAGTGCTAGTACACACAGGGGCTCCGCGTCAGATACGCAGTATTTT
cdr3_aa: CSASTHRGSASDTQYF

d_call: NA
j_call: TRBJ2-1
clone_size: NA
v_call: TRBV11-2
cdr3_nt: TGTGCCAGCAGCTTCGGGACTCAAAGTTGGAATGAGCAGTTCTTC
cdr3_aa: CASSFGTQSWNEQFF

d_call: TRBD2
j_call: TRBJ2-5
clone_size: few
v_call: TRBV11-2
cdr3_nt: TGTGCCAGCAGCTTTGTTAGCGGGGGGGGACAAGAGACCCAGTACTTC
cdr3_aa: CASSFVSGGGQETQYF

d_call: NA
j_call: TRBJ1-3
clone_size: NA
v_call: TRBV10-3
cdr3_nt: TGTGCCATCAGTGAGCTCCGGACCTCTGGAAACACCATATATTTT
cdr3_aa: CAISELRTSGNTIYF

d_call: NA
j_call: TRBJ2-5
clone_size: many
v_call: TRBV29-1
cdr3_nt: TGCAGCGTTGAACTCGGTGGGGAGACCCAGTACTTC
cdr3_aa: CSVELGGETQYF

d_call: NA
j_call: TRBJ2-2
clone_size: few
v_call: TRBV9
cdr3_nt: TGTGCCAGCAGCGTATACACCGGGGAGCTGTTTTTT
cdr3_aa: CASSVYTGELFF

d_call: NA
j_call: TRBJ1-2
clone_size: NA
v_call: TRBV7-2
cdr3_nt: TGTGCCAGCAGCCGCGACGGGTATGGCTACACCTTC
cdr3_aa: CASSRDGYGYTF

d_call: TRBD1
j_call: TRBJ2-7
clone_size: NA
v_call: TRBV7-9
cdr3_nt: TGTGCCAGCAGCTTAGGATGGGACAGGGGAAACTACGAGCAGTACTTC
cdr3_aa: CASSLGWDRGNYEQYF

d_call: TRBD1
j_call: TRBJ2-7
clone_size: many
v_call: TRBV9
cdr3_nt: TGTGCCAGCAGCGCCGGGACAGGGGACTACGAGCAGTACTTC
cdr3_aa: CASSAGTGDYEQYF

d_call: TRBD2
j_call: TRBJ2-5
clone_size: few
v_call: TRBV5-6
cdr3_nt: TGTGCCAGCAGCTTCCTAGCGGACCAAGAGACCCAGTACTTC
cdr3_aa: CASSFLADQETQYF

d_call: TRBD1
j_call: TRBJ2-1
clone_size: few
v_call: TRBV4-1
cdr3_nt: TGCGCCAGCAGCCAAGACAGGACAGGCTTTGATGAGCAGTTCTTC
cdr3_aa: CASSQDRTGFDEQFF

d_call: NA
j_call: TRBJ2-1
clone_size: few
v_call: TRBV29-1
cdr3_nt: TGCAGCGTTGCGTCACGGCCAGACAATGAGCAGTTCTTC
cdr3_aa: CSVASRPDNEQFF

d_call: NA
j_call: TRBJ2-1
clone_size: NA
v_call: TRBV12-3/TRBV12-4
cdr3_nt: TGTGCCAGTAAGACAGAGTCCTACAATGAGCAGTTCTTC
cdr3_aa: CASKTESYNEQFF

d_call: TRBD1
j_call: TRBJ1-2
clone_size: once
v_call: TRBV19
cdr3_nt: TGTGCCAGTATGCCCGATTGGACAGGGTCTAACTATGGCTACACCTTC
cdr3_aa: CASMPDWTGSNYGYTF

d_call: TRBD2
j_call: TRBJ2-7
clone_size: NA
v_call: TRBV7-3
cdr3_nt: TGTGCCAGCAGCTTAGATCGACTAGCGATATACGAGCAGTACTTC
cdr3_aa: CASSLDRLAIYEQYF

d_call: NA
j_call: TRBJ2-5
clone_size: many
v_call: TRBV15
cdr3_nt: TGTGCCACCAGCAGGTGGGGGAGTAAAGAGACCCAGTACTTC
cdr3_aa: CATSRWGSKETQYF

d_call: TRBD2
j_call: TRBJ2-7
clone_size: few
v_call: TRBV15
cdr3_nt: TGTGCCACCAGCAGAGAAGTTGATCTAGCGGGGGGCTACGAGCAGTACTTC
cdr3_aa: CATSREVDLAGGYEQYF

d_call: NA
j_call: TRBJ2-3
clone_size: many
v_call: TRBV12-3/TRBV12-4
cdr3_nt: TGTGCCAGCAGCCTACTAGGGGGTACGCAGTATTTT
cdr3_aa: CASSLLGGTQYF

d_call: TRBD2
j_call: TRBJ2-1
clone_size: medium-sized
v_call: TRBV6-1
cdr3_nt: TGTGCCAGCAGTGAACTAGCGGGGGGCTACAATGAGCAGTTCTTC
cdr3_aa: CASSELAGGYNEQFF

d_call: NA
j_call: TRBJ1-4
clone_size: NA
v_call: TRBV6-1
cdr3_nt: TGTGCCACCGCGTCGGAGGGGCAAGCGGTTGATGAAAAACTGTTTTTT
cdr3_aa: CATASEGQAVDEKLFF

d_call: NA
j_call: TRBJ1-2
clone_size: few
v_call: TRBV10-3
cdr3_nt: TGTGCCATCAGTGAGTCGGGGGGTACCTATGGCTACACCTTC
cdr3_aa: CAISESGGTYGYTF

d_call: NA
j_call: TRBJ2-5
clone_size: NA
v_call: TRBV7-2
cdr3_nt: TGTGCCAGCAGCCCCGCAAAAGAGACCCAGTACTTC
cdr3_aa: CASSPAKETQYF

d_call: NA
j_call: TRBJ2-7
clone_size: NA
v_call: TRBV28
cdr3_nt: TGTGCCAGCAGTTTTCTGGATGAGCAGTACTTC
cdr3_aa: CASSFLDEQYF

d_call: NA
j_call: TRBJ2-5
clone_size: NA
v_call: TRBV4-2
cdr3_nt: TGTGCCAGCAGCCAGGAGATCCGGGAGACCCAGTACTTC
cdr3_aa: CASSQEIRETQYF

d_call: TRBD1
j_call: TRBJ2-1
clone_size: NA
v_call: TRBV5-5
cdr3_nt: TGTGCCAGCAGCTTGCAGACAGGGGGTTACAATGAGCAGTTCTTC
cdr3_aa: CASSLQTGGYNEQFF

d_call: NA
j_call: TRBJ2-1
clone_size: NA
v_call: TRBV18
cdr3_nt: TGTGCCAGCTCACCGATTAGGAATGAGCAGTTCTTC
cdr3_aa: CASSPIRNEQFF

d_call: NA
j_call: TRBJ1-2
clone_size: few
v_call: TRBV29-1
cdr3_nt: TGCAGCGTTGAAGTTCTAGATGGCTACACCTTC
cdr3_aa: CSVEVLDGYTF

d_call: TRBD1
j_call: TRBJ1-6
clone_size: few
v_call: TRBV4-3
cdr3_nt: TGCGCCAGCAGCCAAGATAGGGGACAGAGAAATTCACCCCTCCACTTT
cdr3_aa: CASSQDRGQRNSPLHF

d_call: TRBD2
j_call: TRBJ2-7
clone_size: NA
v_call: TRBV19
cdr3_nt: TGTGCCAGTAGTATGCAGACTAGCGGATCCTACGAGCAGTACTTC
cdr3_aa: CASSMQTSGSYEQYF

d_call: TRBD1
j_call: TRBJ1-3
clone_size: few
v_call: TRBV20-1
cdr3_nt: TGCAGTGCCGAACAGGGGCCCGGAAACACCATATATTTT
cdr3_aa: CSAEQGPGNTIYF

d_call: NA
j_call: TRBJ2-3
clone_size: NA
v_call: TRBV20-1
cdr3_nt: TGCAGTGCTAGAGGGGACGTGGGGTTTAGCACAGATACGCAGTATTTT
cdr3_aa: CSARGDVGFSTDTQYF

d_call: NA
j_call: TRBJ2-7
clone_size: few
v_call: TRBV11-2
cdr3_nt: TGTGCCAGCAGCCTCGACTGGTCGAAGCAGTACTTC
cdr3_aa: CASSLDWSKQYF

d_call: TRBD2
j_call: TRBJ2-1
clone_size: NA
v_call: TRBV7-3
cdr3_nt: TGTGCCAGCAGCCAACGGGCCGTAGCGGGGGGGCCCCTGGTCTCCAATGAGCAGTTCTTC
cdr3_aa: CASSQRAVAGGPLVSNEQFF

d_call: NA
j_call: TRBJ2-1
clone_size: NA
v_call: TRBV6-2/TRBV6-3
cdr3_nt: TGTGCCAGCAGCCCCGCTCGGACGGGCTCCTACAATGAGCAGTTCTTC
cdr3_aa: CASSPARTGSYNEQFF

d_call: NA
j_call: TRBJ2-1
clone_size: few
v_call: TRBV5-1
cdr3_nt: TGCGCCAGCAGCTTGACGGGAACTTGTTACAATGAGCAGTTCTTC
cdr3_aa: CASSLTGTCYNEQFF

d_call: NA
j_call: TRBJ1-2
clone_size: NA
v_call: TRBV27
cdr3_nt: TGTGCCAGCCGGGGGACAACACGGGGGGGCTACACCTTC
cdr3_aa: CASRGTTRGGYTF

d_call: NA
j_call: TRBJ2-7
clone_size: NA
v_call: TRBV7-2
cdr3_nt: TGTGCCAGCAGCTTAGAAGTGTTCTCCTACGAGCAGTACTTC
cdr3_aa: CASSLEVFSYEQYF

d_call: NA
j_call: TRBJ2-7
clone_size: few
v_call: TRBV20-1
cdr3_nt: TGCAGTCCTGATCGGACTACCTACGAGCAGTACTTC
cdr3_aa: CSPDRTTYEQYF

d_call: NA
j_call: TRBJ1-1
clone_size: few
v_call: TRBV20-1
cdr3_nt: TGCAGTGCCCCCAAGGGCCGGGTGAACACTGAAGCTTTCTTT
cdr3_aa: CSAPKGRVNTEAFF

d_call: NA
j_call: TRBJ2-5
clone_size: NA
v_call: TRBV3-1
cdr3_nt: TGTGCCAGCAGCCAAGGGCAGACAGGCTACGGGCAGTACTTC
cdr3_aa: CASSQGQTGYGQYF

d_call: NA
j_call: TRBJ2-7
clone_size: few
v_call: TRBV20-1
cdr3_nt: TGCAGTGCTAGAGATCTTGCCACCTACGAGCAGTACTTC
cdr3_aa: CSARDLATYEQYF

d_call: TRBD1
j_call: TRBJ1-1
clone_size: few
v_call: TRBV20-1
cdr3_nt: TGCAGTGCTAGCCGCGGACAGGTTCAGGCTGGGGCTTTCTTT
cdr3_aa: CSASRGQVQAGAFF